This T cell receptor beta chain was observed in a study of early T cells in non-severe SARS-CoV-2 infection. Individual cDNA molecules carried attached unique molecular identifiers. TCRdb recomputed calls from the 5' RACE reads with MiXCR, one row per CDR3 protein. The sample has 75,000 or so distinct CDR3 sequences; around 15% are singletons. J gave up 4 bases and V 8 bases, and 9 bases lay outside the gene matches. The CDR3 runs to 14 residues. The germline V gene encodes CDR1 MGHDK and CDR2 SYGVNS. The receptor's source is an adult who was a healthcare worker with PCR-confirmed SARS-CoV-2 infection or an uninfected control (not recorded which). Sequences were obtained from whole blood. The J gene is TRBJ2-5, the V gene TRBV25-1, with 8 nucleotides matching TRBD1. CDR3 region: CASYPGGCRETQYF. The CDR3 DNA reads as TGTGCCAGCTACCCAGGGGGCTGCCGAGAGACCCAGTACTTC.